The present T cell receptor beta chain was sequenced within a study of T-cell reconstitution after alpha-beta-depleted transplantation in children. Germline V CDR1 and CDR2: DFQATT, SNEGSKA (reference sequence). With V trimmed by 5 bases and J by 7 bases, 5 bases remained unmatched. The CDR3 sequence is 13 residues long. Researchers prepared the TCRbeta library using unique molecular identifiers, the study reports. MiXCR, applied by TCRdb to the PCR reads, yields one record per CDR3 protein. Here the sample spans 440,000 or so distinct CDR3 sequences, about a tenth being singletons. The sequenced sample was PBMCs from the stem cell graft donor, obtained from the stem cell graft. The chain couples TRBV20-1 to TRBJ2-2; 9 positions match TRBD2. This receptor was identified in a human donor who donated a stem cell graft to a child with acute myeloid leukemia. CDR3 sequence (DNA): TGCAGTGCTGGAGCGGGGGGTGGCGGGGAGCTGTTTTTT. As protein: CSAGAGGGGELFF.